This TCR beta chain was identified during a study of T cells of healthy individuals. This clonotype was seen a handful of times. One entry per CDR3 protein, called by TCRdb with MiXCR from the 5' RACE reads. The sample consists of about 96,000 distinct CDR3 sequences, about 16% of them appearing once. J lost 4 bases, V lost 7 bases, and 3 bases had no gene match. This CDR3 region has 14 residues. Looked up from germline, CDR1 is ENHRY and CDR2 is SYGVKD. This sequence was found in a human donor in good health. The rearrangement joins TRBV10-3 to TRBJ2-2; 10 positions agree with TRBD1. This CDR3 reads CAITRTGGTGELFF. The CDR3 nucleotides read TGTGCCATCACCCGGACAGGGGGCACCGGGGAGCTGTTTTTT.